This T cell receptor (beta chain) was captured in a study of blood T cell repertoires in COVID-19. Overall study: Whether acute or convalescent, the COVID-19 samples came from the United States, Italy and Spain.

TCRdb's copy holds only in-frame clones and misses some; the assay was immunoSEQ multiplex PCR. The table has more than 250,000 clones, 86% seen once; the top ten hold roughly 4%. The CDR3 sequence is 15 residues long. V shed 4 bases and J 5 bases; nucleotides not matched to a gene: 6. Germline-derived CDR1 and CDR2 are SNHLY and FYNNEI. Sequenced sample: peripheral blood. The J gene is TRBJ1-4, the V gene TRBV2; 8 bases align to TRBD1. The receptor was isolated from a man between 18 and 35 years old with active or convalescent COVID-19. CDR3 DNA: TGTGCCAGCAGTGCAGAGAGACAGGGGAATGAAAAACTGTTTTTT. It codes for CASSAERQGNEKLFF.